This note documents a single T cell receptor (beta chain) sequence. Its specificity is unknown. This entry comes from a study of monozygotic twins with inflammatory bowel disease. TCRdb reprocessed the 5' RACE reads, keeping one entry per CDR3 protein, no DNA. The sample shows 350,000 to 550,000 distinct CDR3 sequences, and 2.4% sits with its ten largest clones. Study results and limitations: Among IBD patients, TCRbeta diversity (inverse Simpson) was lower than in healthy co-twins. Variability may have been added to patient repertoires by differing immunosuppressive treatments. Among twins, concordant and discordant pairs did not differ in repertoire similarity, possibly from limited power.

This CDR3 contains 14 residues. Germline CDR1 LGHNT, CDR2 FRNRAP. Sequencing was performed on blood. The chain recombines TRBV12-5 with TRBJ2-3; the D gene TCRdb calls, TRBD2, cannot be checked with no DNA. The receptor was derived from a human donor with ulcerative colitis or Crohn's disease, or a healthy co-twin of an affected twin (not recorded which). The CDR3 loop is CASGSQAGGDTQYF.